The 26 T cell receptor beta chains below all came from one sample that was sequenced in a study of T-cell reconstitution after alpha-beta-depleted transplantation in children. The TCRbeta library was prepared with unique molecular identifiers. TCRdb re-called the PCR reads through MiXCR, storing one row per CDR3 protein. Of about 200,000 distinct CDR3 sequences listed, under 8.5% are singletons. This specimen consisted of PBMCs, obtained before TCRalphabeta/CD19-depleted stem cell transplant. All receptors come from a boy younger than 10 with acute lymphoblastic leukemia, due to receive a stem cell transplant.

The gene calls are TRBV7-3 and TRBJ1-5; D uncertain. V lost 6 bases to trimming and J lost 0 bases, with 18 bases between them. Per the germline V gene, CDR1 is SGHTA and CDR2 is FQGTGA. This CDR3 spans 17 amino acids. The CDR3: CASSFESGVYSNQPQHF. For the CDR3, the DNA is TGTGCCAGCAGTTTTGAGTCCGGGGTCTATAGCAATCAGCCCCAGCATTTT.

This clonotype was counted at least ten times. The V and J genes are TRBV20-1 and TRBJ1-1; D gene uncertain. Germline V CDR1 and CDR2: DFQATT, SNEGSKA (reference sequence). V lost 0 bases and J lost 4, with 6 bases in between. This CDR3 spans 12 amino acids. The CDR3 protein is CSARDWATEAFF. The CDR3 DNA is TGCAGTGCTAGAGATTGGGCCACTGAAGCTTTCTTT.

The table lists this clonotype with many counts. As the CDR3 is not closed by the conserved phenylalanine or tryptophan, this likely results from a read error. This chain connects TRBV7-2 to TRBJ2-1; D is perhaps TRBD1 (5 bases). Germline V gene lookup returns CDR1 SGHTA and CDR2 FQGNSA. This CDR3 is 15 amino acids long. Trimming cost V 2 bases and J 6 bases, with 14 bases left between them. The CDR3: CASSLLSNRGNEQFL. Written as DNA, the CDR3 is TGTGCCAGCAGCTTATTGTCGAATAGGGGCAATGAGCAGTTCTTG.

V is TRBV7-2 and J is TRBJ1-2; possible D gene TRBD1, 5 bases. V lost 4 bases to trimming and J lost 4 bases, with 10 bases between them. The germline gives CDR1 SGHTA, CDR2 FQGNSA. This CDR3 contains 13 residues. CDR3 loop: CASSSTDLYGYTF. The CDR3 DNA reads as TGTGCCAGCAGCTCGACAGACCTCTATGGCTACACCTTC.

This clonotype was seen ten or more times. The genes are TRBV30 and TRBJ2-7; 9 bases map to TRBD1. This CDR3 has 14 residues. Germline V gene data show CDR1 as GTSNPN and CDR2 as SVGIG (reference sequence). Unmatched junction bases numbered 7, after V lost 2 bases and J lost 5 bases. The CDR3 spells CAWSPGQGLHEQYF. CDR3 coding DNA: TGTGCCTGGAGTCCGGGACAGGGTTTACACGAGCAGTACTTC.

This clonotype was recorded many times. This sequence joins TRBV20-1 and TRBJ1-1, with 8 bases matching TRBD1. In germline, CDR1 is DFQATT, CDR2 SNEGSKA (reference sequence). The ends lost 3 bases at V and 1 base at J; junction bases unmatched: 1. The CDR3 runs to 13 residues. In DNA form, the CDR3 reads TGCAGTGCTAGGGGACAGGCGAACACTGAAGCTTTCTTT. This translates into CSARGQANTEAFF.

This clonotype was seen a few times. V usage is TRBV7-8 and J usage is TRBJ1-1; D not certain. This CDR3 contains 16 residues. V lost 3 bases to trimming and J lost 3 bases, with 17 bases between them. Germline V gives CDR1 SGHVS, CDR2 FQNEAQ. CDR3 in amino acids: CASSFGVGQYYTEAFF. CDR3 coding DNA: TGTGCCAGCAGCTTTGGGGTTGGGCAGTATTACACTGAAGCTTTCTTT.

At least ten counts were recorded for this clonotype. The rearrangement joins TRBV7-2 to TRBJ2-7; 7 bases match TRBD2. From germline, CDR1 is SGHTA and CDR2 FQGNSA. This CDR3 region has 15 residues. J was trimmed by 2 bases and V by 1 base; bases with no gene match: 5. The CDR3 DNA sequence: TGTGCCAGCAGCTTAGGGGGGGGGGTGGCCTACGAGCAGTACTTC. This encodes CASSLGGGVAYEQYF.

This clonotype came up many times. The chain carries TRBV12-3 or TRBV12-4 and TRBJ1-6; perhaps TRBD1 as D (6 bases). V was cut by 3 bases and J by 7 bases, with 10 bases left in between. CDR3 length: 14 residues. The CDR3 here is CASSLTGVNSPLHF. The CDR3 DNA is TGTGCCAGCAGTTTGACAGGAGTAAATTCACCCCTCCACTTT.

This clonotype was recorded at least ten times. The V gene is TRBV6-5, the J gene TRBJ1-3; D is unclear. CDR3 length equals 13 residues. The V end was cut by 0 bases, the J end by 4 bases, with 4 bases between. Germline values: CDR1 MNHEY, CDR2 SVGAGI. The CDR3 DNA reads TGTGCCAGCAGTTACTCGAGGGGAAACACCATATATTTT. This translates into CASSYSRGNTIYF.

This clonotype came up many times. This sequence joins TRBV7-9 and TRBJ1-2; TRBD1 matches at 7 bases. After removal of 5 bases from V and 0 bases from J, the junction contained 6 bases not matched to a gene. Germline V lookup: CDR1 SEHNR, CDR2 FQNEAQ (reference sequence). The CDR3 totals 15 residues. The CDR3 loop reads CASSLLTGTNYGYTF. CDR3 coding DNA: TGTGCCAGCAGCCTCCTGACAGGGACTAACTATGGCTACACCTTC.

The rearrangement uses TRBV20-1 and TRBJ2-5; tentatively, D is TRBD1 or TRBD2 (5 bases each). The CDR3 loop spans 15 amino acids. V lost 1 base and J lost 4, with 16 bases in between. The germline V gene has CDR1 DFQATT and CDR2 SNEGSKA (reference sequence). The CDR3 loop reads CSARGRSGIVETQYF. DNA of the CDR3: TGCAGTGCTAGAGGGAGGTCAGGGATAGTAGAGACCCAGTACTTC.

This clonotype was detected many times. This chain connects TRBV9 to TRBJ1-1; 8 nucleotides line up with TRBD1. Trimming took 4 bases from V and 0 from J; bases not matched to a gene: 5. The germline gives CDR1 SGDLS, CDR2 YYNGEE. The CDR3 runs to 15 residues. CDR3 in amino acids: CASSPTTGVNTEAFF. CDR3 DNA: TGTGCCAGCAGCCCGACGACAGGGGTGAACACTGAAGCTTTCTTT.

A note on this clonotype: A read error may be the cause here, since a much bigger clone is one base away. CDR3 region: CASSPGQGDSPLHF. The CDR3 DNA follows: TGTGCCAGCAGCCCGGGACAGGGGGATTCACCCCTCCACTTT. The chain recombines TRBV7-2 with TRBJ1-6, with 11 bases lining up with TRBD1. In germline, CDR1 is SGHTA, CDR2 FQGNSA. This CDR3 has 14 amino acids. The V and J ends lost 5 bases and 8 bases, in that order; junction bases with no gene match: 2.

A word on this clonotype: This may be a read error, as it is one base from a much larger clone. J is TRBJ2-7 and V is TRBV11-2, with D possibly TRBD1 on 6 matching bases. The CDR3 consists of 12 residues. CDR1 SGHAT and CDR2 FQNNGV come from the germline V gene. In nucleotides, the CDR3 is TGTGGCAGCACCCTAGGACAGAACGAGCAGTACTTC. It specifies CGSTLGQNEQYF. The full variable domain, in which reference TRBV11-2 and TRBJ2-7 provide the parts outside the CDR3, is EAGVAQSPRYKIIEKRQSVAFWCNPISGHATLYWYQQILGQGPKLLIQFQNNGVVDDSQLPKDRFSAERLKGVDSTLKIQPAKLEDSAVYLCGSTLGQNEQYFGPGTRLTVT.

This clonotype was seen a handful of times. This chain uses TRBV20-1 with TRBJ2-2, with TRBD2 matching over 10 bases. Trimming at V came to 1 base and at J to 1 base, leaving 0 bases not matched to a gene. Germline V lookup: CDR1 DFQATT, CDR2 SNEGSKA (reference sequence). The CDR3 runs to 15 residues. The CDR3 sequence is CSARGLAGNTGELFF. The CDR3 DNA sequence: TGCAGTGCTAGAGGACTAGCGGGGAACACCGGGGAGCTGTTTTTT.

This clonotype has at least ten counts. The CDR3 here is CATSDFASGEQYF. The DNA of the CDR3 is TGTGCCACCAGTGATTTTGCCTCGGGGGAGCAGTACTTC. The V call is TRBV24-1, the J call TRBJ2-7; TRBD2 is a possible D gene (5 bases). The germline V gene has CDR1 KGHDR and CDR2 SFDVKD. The CDR3 is 13 amino acids. V shed 1 base and J shed 7 bases, with 10 bases lying between them.

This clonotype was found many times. The CDR3 here is CAISDGGVQGNEQFF. The CDR3 DNA reads TGTGCCATCAGTGATGGCGGGGTGCAGGGCAATGAGCAGTTCTTC. V and J are TRBV10-3 and TRBJ2-1; possible D gene TRBD2, 6 bases. V lost 3 bases to trimming and J lost 6 bases, with 15 bases between them. Germline V lookup: CDR1 ENHRY, CDR2 SYGVKD. This CDR3 spans 15 amino acids.

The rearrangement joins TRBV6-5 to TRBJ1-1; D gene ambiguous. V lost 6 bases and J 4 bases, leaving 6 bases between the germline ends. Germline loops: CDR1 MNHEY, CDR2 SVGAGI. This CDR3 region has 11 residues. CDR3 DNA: TGTGCCAGCAGACAGCGCACTGAAGCTTTCTTT. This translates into CASRQRTEAFF.

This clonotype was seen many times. CDR3 bases: TGTGCCAGCAGTGAACCCAGGGATGGCAATGAGCAGTTCTTC. Translated, it gives CASSEPRDGNEQFF. The chain combines TRBV6-1 with TRBJ2-1; perhaps TRBD1 as D (5 bases). Germline loops: CDR1 MNHNS, CDR2 SASEGT. V was clipped by 2 bases and J by 6 bases, with 11 bases between them. The CDR3 contains 14 residues.

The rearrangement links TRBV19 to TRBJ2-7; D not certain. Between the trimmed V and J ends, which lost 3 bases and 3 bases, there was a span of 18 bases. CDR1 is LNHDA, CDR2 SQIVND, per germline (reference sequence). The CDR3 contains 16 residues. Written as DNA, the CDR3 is TGTGCCAGTAGTATTGGAGTCAGCGATCACCACTACGAGCAGTACTTC. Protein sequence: CASSIGVSDHHYEQYF. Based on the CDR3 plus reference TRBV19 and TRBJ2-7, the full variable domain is DGGITQSPKYLFRKEGQNVTLSCEQNLNHDAMYWYRQDPGQGLRLIYYSQIVNDFQKGDIAEGYSVSREKKESFPLTVTSAQKNPTAFYLCASSIGVSDHHYEQYFGPGTRLTVT.

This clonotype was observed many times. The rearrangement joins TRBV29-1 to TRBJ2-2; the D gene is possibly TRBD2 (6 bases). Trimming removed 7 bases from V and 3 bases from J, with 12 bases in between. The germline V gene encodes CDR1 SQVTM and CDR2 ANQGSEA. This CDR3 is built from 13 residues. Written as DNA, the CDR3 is TGCAGCGCCTCCGGGAGCTACACCGGGGAGCTGTTTTTT. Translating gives CSASGSYTGELFF.

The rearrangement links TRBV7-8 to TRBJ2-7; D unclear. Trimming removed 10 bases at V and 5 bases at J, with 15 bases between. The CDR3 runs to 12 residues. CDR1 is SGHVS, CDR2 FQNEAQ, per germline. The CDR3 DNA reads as TGTGCCATACCCAGAGGAGCCGACGAGCAGTACTTC. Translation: CAIPRGADEQYF. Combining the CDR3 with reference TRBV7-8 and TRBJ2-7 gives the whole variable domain GAGVSQSPRYKVAKRGQDVALRCDPISGHVSLFWYQQALGQGPEFLTYFQNEAQLDKSGLPSDRFFAERPEGSVSTLKIQRTQQEDSAVYLCAIPRGADEQYFGPGTRLTVT.

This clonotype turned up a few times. In nucleotides, the CDR3 is TGCAGTGCCCCCGGCGCCGGAGATTACAATGAGCAGTTCTTC. As protein: CSAPGAGDYNEQFF. V is TRBV20-1 and J is TRBJ2-1, with D uncertain. Germline CDR1 DFQATT, CDR2 SNEGSKA (reference sequence). The CDR3 consists of 14 residues. Between the trimmed V and J ends, which lost 6 bases and 4 bases, there was a span of 16 bases.

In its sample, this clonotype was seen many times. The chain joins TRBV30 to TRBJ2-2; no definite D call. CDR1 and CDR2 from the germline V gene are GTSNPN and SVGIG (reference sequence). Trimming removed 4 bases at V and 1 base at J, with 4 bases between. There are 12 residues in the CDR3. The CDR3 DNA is TGTGCCTGGACTGGGAACACCGGGGAGCTGTTTTTT. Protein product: CAWTGNTGELFF.

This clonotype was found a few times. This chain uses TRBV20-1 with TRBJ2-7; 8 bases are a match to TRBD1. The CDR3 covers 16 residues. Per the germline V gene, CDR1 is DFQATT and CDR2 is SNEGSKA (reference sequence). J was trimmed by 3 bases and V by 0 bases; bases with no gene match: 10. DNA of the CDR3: TGCAGTGCTAGAGATTCCCCTCTCGGACAGGGCTACGAGCAGTACTTC. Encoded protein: CSARDSPLGQGYEQYF.